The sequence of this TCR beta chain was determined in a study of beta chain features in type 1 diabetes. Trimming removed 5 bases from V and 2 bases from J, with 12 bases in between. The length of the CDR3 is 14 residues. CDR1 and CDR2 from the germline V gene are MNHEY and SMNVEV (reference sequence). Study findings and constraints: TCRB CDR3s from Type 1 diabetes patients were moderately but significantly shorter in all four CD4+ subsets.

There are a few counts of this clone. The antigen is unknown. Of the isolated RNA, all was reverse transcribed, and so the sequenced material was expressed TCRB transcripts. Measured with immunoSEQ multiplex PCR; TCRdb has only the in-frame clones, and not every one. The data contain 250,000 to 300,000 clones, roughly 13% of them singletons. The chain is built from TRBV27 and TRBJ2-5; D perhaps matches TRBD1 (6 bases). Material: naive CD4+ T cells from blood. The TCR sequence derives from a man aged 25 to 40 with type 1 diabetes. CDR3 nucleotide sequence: TGTGCCAGCAGTCCCAGGACAGTTCAAGAGACCCAGTACTTC. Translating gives CASSPRTVQETQYF.